There are many counts of the clone carrying this T cell receptor beta chain. What it binds is unknown. These data come from a study of CD8 T cells in ankylosing spondylitis. Study-wide results and caveats: Disease-linked clones bore a CD8+ phenotype, appearing relatively rarely in peripheral blood. The study looked at matched synovial fluid samples from ankylosing spondylitis patients. Disease-linked clones were reported to be significantly enriched there. In ankylosing spondylitis blood, a motif of roughly eight highly homologous TCR beta variants appeared characteristic.

Each CDR3 protein is one row after TCRdb ran MiXCR on the 5' RACE reads. The sample has 800,000 to 900,000 distinct CDR3 sequences, 12% seen once; the top ten hold more than 0.5%. Trimming pared 4 bases from V and 4 bases from J, leaving 13 bases between. The CDR3 totals 14 residues. CDR1 is LGHNA and CDR2 is YNFKEQ in the germline V gene. The TCR originated in a male donor with ankylosing spondylitis. This chain joins TRBV4-2 and TRBJ1-2, with D tentatively TRBD1 (5 bases). The sequenced sample was blood, either unsorted or a sorted T cell fraction (not recorded which). As DNA, the CDR3 is TGTGCCAGCAGCCGAGGGGTAGATTCCTATGGCTACACCTTC. Translation gives CASSRGVDSYGYTF.